The rows below give T cell receptor beta chains drawn from one sample of a study of early T cells in non-severe SARS-CoV-2 infection. MiXCR, applied by TCRdb to the 5' RACE reads, yields one record per CDR3 protein. The table has some 56,000 distinct CDR3 sequences, about 15% seen once. The material sequenced was whole blood, taken at baseline. These receptors came from an adult who was a healthcare worker with PCR-confirmed SARS-CoV-2 infection or an uninfected control (not recorded which). CDR3s include the opening cysteine and the closing phenylalanine or tryptophan. D genes are given only for firm matches. Where a row states a size, it is once, few, many or the class of an expanded clone; other rows omit it.

abundance,j_gene,v_gene,d_gene,CDR3aa,CDR3nt
-,TRBJ2-3,TRBV11-2,TRBD2,CASSPTSGTGDTQYF,TGTGCCAGCAGCCCCACTAGCGGAACTGGAGATACGCAGTATTTT
many,TRBJ2-3,TRBV10-2,-,CASKPAMGFGGDTQYF,TGCGCCAGCAAGCCAGCAATGGGTTTCGGTGGAGATACGCAGTATTTT
many,TRBJ1-5,TRBV6-5,-,CASSSVSGGQPQHF,TGTGCCAGCAGTTCTGTGTCCGGGGGACAGCCCCAGCATTTT
few,TRBJ1-6,TRBV28,TRBD1,CASSFPGTGWSPLHF,TGTGCCAGCAGTTTTCCCGGGACAGGGTGGTCACCCCTCCACTTT
few,TRBJ2-7,TRBV7-6,TRBD1,CASSSTGGYEQYF,TGTGCCAGCAGCTCCACAGGGGGCTACGAGCAGTACTTC
few,TRBJ2-7,TRBV18,TRBD2,CASSPSGISYEQYF,TGTGCCAGCTCACCTAGCGGGATATCCTACGAGCAGTACTTC
-,TRBJ2-5,TRBV20-1,-,CSARDMDSQETQYF,TGCAGTGCTAGAGATATGGACAGCCAAGAGACCCAGTACTTC
few,TRBJ2-7,TRBV20-1,TRBD2,CSAVSGRSRGEQYF,TGCAGTGCTGTTAGCGGGAGGAGCCGTGGCGAGCAGTACTTC
-,TRBJ1-3,TRBV5-5,-,CASSLEGSGNTIYF,TGTGCCAGCAGCTTAGAGGGCTCTGGAAACACCATATATTTT
few,TRBJ1-4,TRBV15,-,CATSRGLATNEKLFF,TGTGCCACCAGCAGAGGCCTTGCAACTAATGAAAAACTGTTTTTT
many,TRBJ1-1,TRBV2,TRBD1,CASSRDRVSTEAFF,TGTGCCAGCAGTCGGGACAGGGTGAGCACTGAAGCTTTCTTT